This T cell receptor beta chain was identified in a study of cytotoxic CD8 clonotypes in ibrutinib-treated CLL. Germline CDR1 is SGDLS and CDR2 is YYNGEE. V was clipped by 0 bases and J by 7 bases; unmatched bases: 9. The CDR3 is made up of 17 amino acids. The data were produced by immunoSEQ multiplex PCR, yet TCRdb's version contains in-frame clones alone and is incomplete. Among approximately 140,000 clones listed, around 77% were seen once. The chain links TRBV9 to TRBJ2-2; 10 bases agree with TRBD2. The source is a human donor with chronic lymphocytic leukemia. Sequenced material: PBMCs, taken after 12 months of ibrutinib treatment. CDR3 DNA sequence: TGTGCCAGCAGCGTAGGGTCTAGCGGGAGTAGGGGCGGGGAGCTGTTTTTT. Protein product: CASSVGSSGSRGGELFF.